These 30 T cell receptor beta chains were all obtained from the same sample, sequenced in a study of beta chain features in type 1 diabetes. TCRB transcripts that were expressed got sequenced, as all of the isolated RNA had been reverse transcribed. Sequenced by immunoSEQ multiplex PCR; TCRdb stores in-frame clones only, minus some. The sample carries 350,000 to 450,000 clones, 14% recorded once. The sequenced sample consisted of naive CD4+ T cells from blood. Receptor source: a young man in good health.

This clone was picked up a small number of times. V usage is TRBV7-2 and J usage is TRBJ2-1; 12 nucleotides match TRBD2. V dropped 5 bases and J dropped 13; count of bases not matched to a gene: 6. The CDR3 contains 13 residues. CDR1 is SGHTA, CDR2 FQGNSA, per germline. The CDR3 loop is CASSPTSGRNQFF. The CDR3 bases are TGTGCCAGCAGCCCGACTAGCGGGAGAAACCAGTTCTTC.

This clone was counted a few times. This chain joins TRBV13 and TRBJ2-3; 9 bases map to TRBD2. This CDR3 spans 14 amino acids. Germline trimming cut 4 bases from V and 1 base from J; bases unmatched to any gene: 0. The germline gives CDR1 PRHDT, CDR2 FYEKMQ (reference sequence). In nucleotides, the CDR3 is TGTGCCAGCAGCTCTAGCGGGGGCACAGATACGCAGTATTTT. Residues: CASSSSGGTDTQYF.

The rearrangement links TRBV5-4 to TRBJ2-3; D remains ambiguous. The CDR3 has 14 residues. Germline values: CDR1 SGHNT, CDR2 YYREEE (reference sequence). V lost 0 bases and J 2 bases, leaving 7 bases between the germline ends. CDR3 loop: CASSLVTYTDTQYF. CDR3 bases: TGTGCCAGCAGCTTGGTTACGTACACAGATACGCAGTATTTT.

This chain uses TRBV30 with TRBJ1-2, with unresolved D. The CDR3 loop spans 15 amino acids. CDR1 and CDR2 (germline): GTSNPN, SVGIG (reference sequence). V was pared by 3 bases and J by 4 bases, with 18 bases between. The CDR3 nucleotides read TGTGCCTGGAGACCAGGACGGATTAGGGTCTATGGCTACACCTTC. This sequence encodes CAWRPGRIRVYGYTF.

The chain recombines TRBV7-2 with TRBJ1-1; 7 bases fit TRBD1. The CDR3 has 13 amino acids. The ends lost 5 bases at V and 4 bases at J; junction bases unmatched: 4. Germline lookup yields CDR1 SGHTA and CDR2 FQGNSA. The CDR3 DNA follows: TGTGCCAGCAGCAATGACAGGGTCACTGAAGCTTTCTTT. This encodes CASSNDRVTEAFF.

The chain employs TRBV4-2 and TRBJ2-5, with D perhaps TRBD2 (5 bases). Trimming shortened V by 1 base and J by 1 base, and 10 bases separated the two germline ends. The CDR3 loop spans 15 amino acids. Per the germline V gene, CDR1 is LGHNA and CDR2 is YNFKEQ. CDR3 in amino acids: CASSQVARSQETQYF. Written as DNA, the CDR3 is TGTGCCAGCAGCCAAGTAGCGCGCTCCCAAGAGACCCAGTACTTC.

This chain connects TRBV7-8 to TRBJ1-2; D is undetermined. The CDR3 is 15 amino acids. Germline V gene data show CDR1 as SGHVS and CDR2 as FQNEAQ. Deletions cut 5 bases from V and 5 bases from J, with 18 bases between. CDR3 coding DNA: TGTGCCAGCAGCATAGAGACCGGATCGGGTTATGGCTACACCTTC. Translation gives CASSIETGSGYGYTF.

V gene TRBV6-6 combines with J gene TRBJ1-1, with 9 nucleotides matching TRBD1. CDR1 and CDR2 (germline): MNHNY, SVGAGI (reference sequence). The CDR3 is 14 residues long. With V trimmed by 4 bases and J by 5 bases, 5 bases remained unmatched. Here the CDR3 reads CASSFTGGATEAFF. CDR3 nucleotide sequence: TGTGCCAGCAGTTTCACAGGGGGCGCGACTGAAGCTTTCTTT.

The V call is TRBV10-3, the J call TRBJ1-2; 8 positions agree with TRBD1. CDR1 ENHRY and CDR2 SYGVKD come from the germline V gene. There are 12 residues in the CDR3. With 8 bases clipped from V and 7 bases from J, the junction kept 6 bases outside the gene matches. The CDR3 nucleotides read TGTGCCATCTTCCAGGGGGCGGGTGGCTACACCTTC. It codes for CAIFQGAGGYTF.

This clone was recorded at least ten times. The V gene is TRBV13, the J gene TRBJ2-4; D tentatively fits TRBD1 or TRBD2 (5 bases each). V was cut by 4 bases and J by 7 bases, with 5 bases left in between. The V gene's germline CDR1 is PRHDT and CDR2 FYEKMQ (reference sequence). This CDR3 has 11 amino acids. The CDR3 spells CASSWGNIQYF. CDR3 nucleotides: TGTGCCAGCAGCTGGGGGAACATTCAGTACTTC.

The chain joins TRBV4-1 to TRBJ1-2; 10 bases fit TRBD1. V shed 4 bases and J 5 bases; nucleotides not matched to a gene: 22. This CDR3 is built from 20 residues. CDR1 and CDR2 from the germline V gene are MGHRA and YSYEKL. This CDR3 is CASSLVGQPGQGVIGYGYTF. The CDR3 bases are TGCGCCAGCAGCCTCGTCGGTCAGCCCGGACAGGGGGTAATTGGGTATGGCTACACCTTC.

The genes are TRBV7-7 and TRBJ2-5; a weak D match, TRBD2 (5 bases). The CDR3 is made up of 15 amino acids. With 1 base removed from V and 4 bases from J, the gap between germline ends came to 13 bases. Looked up from germline, CDR1 is SSHAT and CDR2 is FNYEAQ (reference sequence). CDR3 loop: CASSLGTGGGETQYF. The CDR3 DNA sequence: TGTGCCAGCAGCTTAGGTACGGGTGGAGGAGAGACCCAGTACTTC.

This clone was observed a handful of times. J is TRBJ1-3 and V is TRBV25-1, with no clear D. Trimming shortened V by 6 bases and J by 1 base, and 10 bases separated the two germline ends. The CDR3 has 14 residues. CDR1 is MGHDK, CDR2 SYGVNS, per germline. The CDR3 reads CASSDGRSGNTIYF. The CDR3 DNA is TGTGCCAGCAGCGACGGACGGTCTGGAAACACCATATATTTT. Based on the CDR3 plus reference TRBV25-1 and TRBJ1-3, the full variable domain is EADIYQTPRYLVIGTGKKITLECSQTMGHDKMYWYQQDPGMELHLIHYSYGVNSTEKGDLSSESTVSRIRTEHFPLTLESARPSHTSQYLCASSDGRSGNTIYFGEGSWLTVV.

The J gene is TRBJ2-5, the V gene TRBV29-1; TRBD1 matches 7 bases. With V trimmed by 6 bases and J by 2 bases, 3 bases remained unmatched. CDR1 is SQVTM and CDR2 is ANQGSEA in the germline V gene. The CDR3 covers 12 residues. The CDR3: CSVGQKQETQYF. CDR3 bases: TGCAGCGTGGGACAGAAACAAGAGACCCAGTACTTC.

The V and J genes are TRBV23-1 and TRBJ2-7, with TRBD1 as a possible D gene (5 bases). TRBV23-1 is filed as an ORF, its function uncertain. The CDR3 loop spans 15 amino acids. Trimming left V 0 bases short and J 3 bases short, with 12 bases between. DNA of the CDR3: TGCGCCAGCAGTCAATCTAACGACAGATACTACGAGCAGTACGTC. Protein: CASSQSNDRYYEQYV.

This clone occurred a few times. This chain connects TRBV10-2 to TRBJ2-3; TRBD2 matches 7 bases. The CDR3 runs 14 residues. Germline CDR1 reads WSHSY; CDR2 reads SAAADI. The trim removed 7 bases at V and 4 bases at J, leaving 8 bases unmatched. The CDR3 bases are TGCGCCAGCATCGTCGATGGGGGGGCAGATACGCAGTATTTT. Its protein is CASIVDGGADTQYF.

This clone was detected only a few times. The CDR3 coding sequence is TGCAGCGGTGGGCAGGAGGATGGCTACACCTTC. Its translation: CSGGQEDGYTF. The V call is TRBV29-1, the J call TRBJ1-2; D remains unclear. Germline V gene sequence: CDR1 SQVTM, CDR2 ANQGSEA. The CDR3 loop spans 11 amino acids. V was clipped by 7 bases and J by 6 bases, with 12 bases between them.

This clone was picked up a small number of times. The chain links TRBV7-9 to TRBJ1-2; TRBD1 might be the D (6 bases). Between the trimmed V and J ends, which lost 2 bases and 6 bases, there was a span of 16 bases. Germline V lookup: CDR1 SEHNR, CDR2 FQNEAQ (reference sequence). This CDR3 region has 15 residues. The CDR3 sequence is CASSLSLAKGDGYTF. Here the CDR3 DNA reads TGTGCCAGCAGCTTAAGTCTGGCCAAGGGGGATGGCTACACCTTC.

The V gene is TRBV9, the J gene TRBJ2-1; no clear D gene. Trimming left V 4 bases short and J 3 bases short, with 17 bases between. The CDR3 runs to 16 residues. The V gene's germline CDR1 is SGDLS and CDR2 YYNGEE. Here the CDR3 reads CASSPQIQAIYNEQFF. DNA of the CDR3: TGTGCCAGCAGCCCGCAGATCCAGGCTATCTACAATGAGCAGTTCTTC.

This clone has only a few counts. This chain links TRBV11-2 with TRBJ2-3; D is uncertain. The germline V and J ends were trimmed by 3 bases and 0 bases, with 7 bases remaining between them. The CDR3 consists of 14 residues. Germline CDR1 SGHAT, CDR2 FQNNGV. CDR3 nucleotides: TGTGCCAGCAGCTTTAGCCATAGCACAGATACGCAGTATTTT. Encoded protein: CASSFSHSTDTQYF.

This clone was seen only a few times. V is TRBV18 and J is TRBJ1-2; a possible D gene is TRBD1 (6 bases). Trimming cost V 3 bases and J 6 bases, with 11 bases left between them. The V gene's germline CDR1 is KGHSH and CDR2 LQKENI. CDR3 size: 13 residues. In DNA form, the CDR3 reads TGTGCCAGCTCACCGGTGACAGGTGATGGCTACACCTTC. Amino acid sequence: CASSPVTGDGYTF. The whole variable domain, remainder taken from reference TRBV18 and TRBJ1-2, is NAGVMQNPRHLVRRRGQEARLRCSPMKGHSHVYWYRQLPEEGLKFMVYLQKENIIDESGMPKERFSAEFPKEGPSILRIQQVVRGDSAAYFCASSPVTGDGYTFGSGTRLTVV.

In its sample, this clone was seen many times. The rearrangement uses TRBV7-2 and TRBJ2-1; 9 positions match TRBD2. This CDR3 has 16 residues. Losses at the gene ends were 3 bases for V and 7 bases for J; bases not matched to a gene: 10. Per the germline V gene, CDR1 is SGHTA and CDR2 is FQGNSA. CDR3 in amino acids: CASSFSAGGPWNEQFF. CDR3 bases: TGTGCCAGCAGCTTCTCTGCGGGAGGGCCGTGGAATGAGCAGTTCTTC.

This clone has just a few counts. V and J are TRBV9 and TRBJ2-1; TRBD2 matches at 11 bases. Unmatched junction bases numbered 9, after V lost 0 bases and J lost 10 bases. CDR3 size: 16 residues. Germline loops: CDR1 SGDLS, CDR2 YYNGEE. CDR3 loop: CASSVGNSGRAEEQFF. The DNA for the CDR3 is TGTGCCAGCAGCGTAGGGAATAGCGGGAGGGCCGAAGAGCAGTTCTTC.

This chain links TRBV6-5 with TRBJ2-7; unclear D gene. With 6 bases removed from V and 0 bases from J, the gap between germline ends came to 12 bases. Per the germline V gene, CDR1 is MNHEY and CDR2 is SVGAGI. The CDR3 is 14 amino acids. CDR3 coding DNA: TGTGCCAGCAGAAGAACCGTGAGCTCCTACGAGCAGTACGTC. Protein product: CASRRTVSSYEQYV.

This clone was detected a few times. The chain employs TRBV11-2 and TRBJ2-2; either TRBD1 or TRBD2 may fit D (5 bases each). V was shortened by 6 bases and J by 2 bases, with 16 bases between the two germline ends. Germline V gene lookup returns CDR1 SGHAT and CDR2 FQNNGV. CDR3 size: 16 residues. Here the CDR3 DNA reads TGTGCCAGCAGTATTACCGGGACGGCCAACACCGGGGAGCTGTTTTTT. Its translation: CASSITGTANTGELFF.

This clone occurred a few times. The chain joins TRBV7-9 to TRBJ2-7; unclear D gene. CDR1 is SEHNR and CDR2 is FQNEAQ in the germline V gene (reference sequence). Trimming stripped 1 base from V and 2 bases from J, with 9 bases between. This CDR3 has 14 amino acids. The CDR3 DNA follows: TGTGCCAGCAGCTTAGAGCACAGCGCCTACGAGCAGTACTTC. It is translated as CASSLEHSAYEQYF.

This clone was seen more than once but under ten times. This chain connects TRBV5-1 to TRBJ2-1; 8 bases line up with TRBD2. The CDR3 consists of 15 residues. CDR1 and CDR2 (germline): SGHRS, YFSETQ. J lost 4 bases, V lost 4 bases, and 7 bases had no gene match. CDR3 sequence reads: CASSRAGELYNEQFF. CDR3 nucleotides: TGCGCCAGCAGCCGAGCGGGAGAACTATACAATGAGCAGTTCTTC.

The chain has TRBV29-1 and TRBJ1-1; D call uncertain. The germline V gene has CDR1 SQVTM and CDR2 ANQGSEA. Trimming left V 7 bases short and J 0 bases short, with 9 bases between. The CDR3 totals 12 residues. The CDR3 coding sequence is TGCAGCGCTCTCCCCGTGAACACTGAAGCTTTCTTT. It yields the protein CSALPVNTEAFF.

The rearrangement uses TRBV7-9 and TRBJ2-2; D remains unclear. The CDR3 has 14 residues. V gave up 0 bases and J gave up 3 bases, with 5 bases separating them. The germline V gene encodes CDR1 SEHNR and CDR2 FQNEAQ (reference sequence). The CDR3 region is CASSLARDTGELFF. The CDR3, as DNA: TGTGCCAGCAGCTTAGCTCGGGACACCGGGGAGCTGTTTTTT.

The CDR3 sequence: CASSLREEFGASGGYTF. The CDR3 bases are TGTGCCAGCAGCTTAAGGGAGGAATTCGGAGCCTCTGGAGGCTACACCTTC. This chain connects TRBV7-9 to TRBJ1-2; D call uncertain. CDR1 is SEHNR, CDR2 FQNEAQ, per germline (reference sequence). The CDR3 length is 17 residues. V was cut by 2 bases and J by 8 bases, with 24 bases left in between.